This T cell receptor (beta chain) was sequenced in a study of blood T cells in healthy people across ages. In regard to this clonotype: Its matching antigen is unknown. The junction differs from germline at one of its ends, possibly a read error.

Study findings and constraints: Per million T cells, TCR beta diversity dropped roughly linearly as age increased. There was no known CMV status for donors, so expanded clonotype changes were possibly confounded.

Primers used in a second PCR of about 7 to 12 cycles were a sample-barcoded 5' primer and a J-beta primer mix. The template-switch adaptor, which had 12 random nucleotides, put a tag on each cDNA molecule. TCRdb processed the 5' RACE reads anew with MiXCR; each CDR3 protein has one entry. This sample has about 1.4 million distinct CDR3 sequences, with 55% to 75% found just once. In germline, CDR1 is SGHDT, CDR2 YYEEEE. The length of the CDR3 is 14 residues. This TCR was sampled from a man younger than 35 in good health. The sequencing input was blood. The J gene is TRBJ2-7, the V gene TRBV5-6; D ambiguous. In DNA form, the CDR3 reads TGTGCCAACAGCTCCCCCACGGCGTCGTACGAGCAGTACTTC. Translating it yields CANSSPTASYEQYF. The whole variable domain, remainder taken from reference TRBV5-6 and TRBJ2-7, is DAGVTQSPTHLIKTRGQQVTLRCSPKSGHDTVSWYQQALGQGPQFIFQYYEEEERQRGNFPDRFSGHQFPNYSSELNVNALLLGDSALYLCANSSPTASYEQYFGPGTRLTVT.